This T cell receptor (beta chain) was identified in a study of blood T cells in healthy people across ages. Study findings and constraints: TCR beta diversity, measured per million T cells, fell in a roughly linear way with age. Naive and antigen-experienced cells were not separated, limiting conclusive comparison.

CDR1 and CDR2 (germline): PRHDT, FYEKMQ (reference sequence). CDR3 length equals 17 residues. V shed 0 bases and J 3 bases; nucleotides not matched to a gene: 6. Then a second PCR, running about 7 to 11 cycles, was carried out with a sample-barcoded 5' primer and a J-beta primer mix. TCRdb fed the 5' RACE reads into MiXCR, producing one record per CDR3 protein. The table includes approximately 760,000 distinct CDR3 sequences, around 25% detected once. Sample donors were healthy Caucasian individuals that came from Russia, aged roughly 6 to 95. Each sample provided at least 5 micrograms of extracted total RNA. The table lists this clonotype with a few counts. Its cognate antigen is unknown. Another study also made use of these data, one on T cells of mothers and their children.

This TCR was recovered from a boy aged 5-17 years in good health. The genes are TRBV13 and TRBJ1-5, with 9 bases that match TRBD1. The sample comprised blood. The CDR3 bases are TGTGCCAGCAGCTTAGGAACAGGGGGCATGAACAATCAGCCCCAGCATTTT. Translating gives CASSLGTGGMNNQPQHF.